This T cell receptor (beta chain) was documented in a study of radiotherapy plus CTLA-4 blockade in lung cancer. The germline CDR1 and CDR2 sequences are LNHDA and SQIVND (reference sequence). CDR3 length: 16 amino acids. V shed 5 bases, J shed 2 bases, and the junction held 8 bases outside the gene matches. TCRdb's table, derived via immunoSEQ multiplex PCR, lists solely in-frame clones and lacks some. The data show approximately 97,000 clones, 83% seen once. Source: peripheral blood, taken from a patient treated with radiotherapy plus ipilimumab. This rearrangement joins TRBV19 to TRBJ2-2, with 7 bases matching TRBD1. The sequence was collected from a human donor with non-small cell lung cancer who had stable disease on radiotherapy plus ipilimumab. CDR3 amino acids: CASSPNRDRNTGELFF. CDR3 in DNA: TGTGCCAGTAGTCCCAACCGGGACAGAAACACCGGGGAGCTGTTTTTT. Using reference TRBV19 and TRBJ2-2 for the parts outside the CDR3, the full variable domain is DGGITQSPKYLFRKEGQNVTLSCEQNLNHDAMYWYRQDPGQGLRLIYYSQIVNDFQKGDIAEGYSVSREKKESFPLTVTSAQKNPTAFYLCASSPNRDRNTGELFFGEGSRLTVL.